This record concerns one T cell receptor (beta chain) sequence. This clone came up once. It has no known antigen specificity. Nothing much larger sits one base from this clone, and base qualities are not available. The CDR1 and CDR2 encoded by the germline V gene are SGHTA and FQGTGA. V drops 0 bases and J drops 0 bases, leaving 5 bases in between. Including the terminal cysteine and phenylalanine, the CDR3 comprises 14 residues. Solely the CDR3 DNA is kept, with 42 bases framed from the first base. TCR CDR3 regions were amplified from genomic DNA by multiplex PCR using the deep immunoSEQ assay. For each cell subset, the extracted genomic DNA was distributed evenly across all wells of several immunoSEQ 96-well plates, and each plate served as one replicate. For sorted subsets, roughly 200 ng of genomic DNA, equivalent to around 31,000 T cell genomes, went into each replicate PCR. The purified libraries were quantified using a Qubit 3.0 fluorometer, sized with a Bioanalyzer 2100, and then quantified again using the KAPA Library Quantification kit. Every immunoSEQ 96-well plate was sequenced on a separate single-read 150-cycle Illumina NextSeq 550 flow cell. The authors' analysis ran thus. Because the immunoSEQ output included only junctional sequences and no quality scores, the filtering could not be the same as the filtering used for full-length reads. To assign V/J genes and CDR3, sequences were annotated using PyIR, a Python wrapper for IgBLAST v1.9, with IMGT germline references. Reads were filtered out if the reads had weak V/J assignments (E-value above 1e-6), no CDR3, stop codons, out-of-frame junctions, or ambiguous translated residues. V3J clonotypes were defined as sequences sharing the same inferred V gene, J gene, and CDR3 amino acid sequence. Percentage overlap between repertoires was computed as shared unique clonotypes divided by the size of the smaller repertoire. Three approaches were used to assess repertoire richness: RTK rarefaction, the Chao1 estimator, and Recon v2.1 estimates of unobserved clonotypes. Generation probabilities for all TCRbeta clonotypes obtained by the gDNA method from four donors were computed using OLGA. TCRdb took this table from immuneACCESS and kept in-frame rearrangements with V and J called. Such tables lack part of the clones; where checked against another copy, unresolved V genes explain under half of the gap, and the rest is unexplained. The D gene and trimming were derived from the DNA, and the V and J assignments and clone size from that table. The sample has almost 750,000 clones on record, 72% of them singletons. The top ten constitute over 1.5% of the sample.

The sample belongs to a study of shared clonotypes between healthy human individuals (TCRdb year 2020). A note on the overall study: The cohort included three men and a couple of women between 18 and 49 years of age. For each donor, CD4 naive and CD4 memory were each run on three plates, CD8 naive on two plates, and CD8 memory on one plate. Blood TCR repertoires of a handful of healthy adults were deeply sequenced to estimate repertoire size and the extent of clonotype sharing between individuals. To increase sequencing depth and limit assay-specific biases, TCR repertoire library preparation and sequencing were carried out by different laboratories using diverse techniques. Each donor's leukapheresis produced roughly between roughly 0.85 and 9.5 billion PBMCs. Overall study results and their limits: Pairwise subsampling led to the expectation that sequencing depth would affect the degree of clonotype sharing among donors. Sharing across four donors was observed for around 4.8% of naive CD4, over 3% of naive CD8, around 2.5% of memory CD4, and about 0.4% of memory CD8 clonotypes. Because the study included a small number of donors, the genetic and exposure-history diversity represented was limited. Clonotypes shared by all four sorted-subset donors showed higher generation probabilities than non-shared clonotypes. Estimated clonotype richness was generally larger for naive than for memory subsets. Sampling was restricted to blood, and TCR repertoires in tissues likely differ from the TCR repertoires found in blood. Even with the large sequencing depth, rarefaction of the sorted-subset datasets indicated that sequencing was incomplete.

The donors were healthy, HIV-negative adults with no recently reported acute infections or vaccinations. Every donor was a Caucasian adult living in Nashville, Tennessee, USA. CD4+ T cells were enriched by magnetic negative selection, after which naive cells were positively selected on CD45RA and the negative fraction was taken as the memory subset. Blood was collected by leukapheresis, and PBMCs were isolated by Ficoll-Histopaque density gradient centrifugation and then cryopreserved in liquid nitrogen vapor phase. Purity and quantity of every magnetically sorted T cell population were checked by analytical flow cytometry. Genomic DNA was isolated from each sorted fraction and quantified by UV absorbance on a Nanodrop 2000c.

This receptor was taken from a woman aged 25 to 45 in good health. Sequenced input: memory CD4+ T cells sorted from blood. Taken with the paper, the label for cell subset or site translates to: CD45RA-negative fraction. The chain joins TRBV7-3 to TRBJ1-1, with the identity of the D gene unclear. The sequenced DNA is TGTGCCAGCAGCTTAACAGGAGTGAACACTGAAGCTTTCTTT. Protein translation: CASSLTGVNTEAFF.